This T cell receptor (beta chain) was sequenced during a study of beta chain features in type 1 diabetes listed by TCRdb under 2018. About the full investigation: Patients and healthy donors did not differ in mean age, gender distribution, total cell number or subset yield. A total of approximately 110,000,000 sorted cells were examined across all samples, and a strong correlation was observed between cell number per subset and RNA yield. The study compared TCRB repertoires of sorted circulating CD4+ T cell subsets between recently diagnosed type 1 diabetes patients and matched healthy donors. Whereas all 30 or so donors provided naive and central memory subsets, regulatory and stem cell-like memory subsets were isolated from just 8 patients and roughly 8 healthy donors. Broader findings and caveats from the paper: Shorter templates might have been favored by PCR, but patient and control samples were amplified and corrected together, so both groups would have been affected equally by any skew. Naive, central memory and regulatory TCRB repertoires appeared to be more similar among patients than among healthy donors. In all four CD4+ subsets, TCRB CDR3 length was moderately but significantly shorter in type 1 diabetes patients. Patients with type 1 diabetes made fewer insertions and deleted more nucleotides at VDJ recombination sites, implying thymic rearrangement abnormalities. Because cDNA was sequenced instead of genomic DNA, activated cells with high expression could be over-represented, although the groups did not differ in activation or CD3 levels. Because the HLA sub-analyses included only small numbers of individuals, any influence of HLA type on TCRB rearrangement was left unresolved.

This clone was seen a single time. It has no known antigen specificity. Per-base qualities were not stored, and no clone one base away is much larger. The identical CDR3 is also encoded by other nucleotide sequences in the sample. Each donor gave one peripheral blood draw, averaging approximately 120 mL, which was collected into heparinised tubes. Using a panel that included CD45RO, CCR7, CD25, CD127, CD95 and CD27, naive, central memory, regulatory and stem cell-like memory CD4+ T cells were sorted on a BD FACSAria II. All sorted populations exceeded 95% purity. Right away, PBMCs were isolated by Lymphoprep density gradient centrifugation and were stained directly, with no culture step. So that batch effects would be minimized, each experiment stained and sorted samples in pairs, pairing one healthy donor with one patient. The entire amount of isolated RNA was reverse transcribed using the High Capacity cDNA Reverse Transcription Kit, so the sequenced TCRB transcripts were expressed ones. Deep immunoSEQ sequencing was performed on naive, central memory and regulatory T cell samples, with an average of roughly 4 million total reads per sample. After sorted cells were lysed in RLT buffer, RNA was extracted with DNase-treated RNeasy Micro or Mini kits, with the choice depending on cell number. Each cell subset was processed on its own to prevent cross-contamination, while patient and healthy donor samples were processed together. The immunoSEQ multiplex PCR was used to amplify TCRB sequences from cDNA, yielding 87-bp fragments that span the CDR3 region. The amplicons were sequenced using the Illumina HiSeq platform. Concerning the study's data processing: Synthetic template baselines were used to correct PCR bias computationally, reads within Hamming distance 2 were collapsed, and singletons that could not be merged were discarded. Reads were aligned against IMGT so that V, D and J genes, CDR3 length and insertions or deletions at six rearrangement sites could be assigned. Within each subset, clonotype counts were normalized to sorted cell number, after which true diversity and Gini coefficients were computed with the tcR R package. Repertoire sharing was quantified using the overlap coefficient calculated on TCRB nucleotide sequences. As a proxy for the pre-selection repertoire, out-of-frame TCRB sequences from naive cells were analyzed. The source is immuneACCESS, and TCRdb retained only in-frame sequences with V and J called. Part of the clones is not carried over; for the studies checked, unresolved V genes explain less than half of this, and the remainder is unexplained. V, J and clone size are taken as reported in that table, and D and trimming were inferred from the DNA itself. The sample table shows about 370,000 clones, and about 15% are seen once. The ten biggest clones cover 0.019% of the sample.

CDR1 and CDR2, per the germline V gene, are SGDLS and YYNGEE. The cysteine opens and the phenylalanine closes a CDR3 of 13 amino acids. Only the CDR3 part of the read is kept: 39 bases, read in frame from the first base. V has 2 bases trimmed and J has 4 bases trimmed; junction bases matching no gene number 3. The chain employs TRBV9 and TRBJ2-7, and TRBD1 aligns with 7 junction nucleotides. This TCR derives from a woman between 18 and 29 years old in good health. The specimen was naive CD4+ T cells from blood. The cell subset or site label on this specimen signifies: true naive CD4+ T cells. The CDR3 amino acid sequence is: CASSVEQGYEQYF. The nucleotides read TGTGCCAGCAGCGTCGAACAGGGGTACGAGCAGTACTTC.